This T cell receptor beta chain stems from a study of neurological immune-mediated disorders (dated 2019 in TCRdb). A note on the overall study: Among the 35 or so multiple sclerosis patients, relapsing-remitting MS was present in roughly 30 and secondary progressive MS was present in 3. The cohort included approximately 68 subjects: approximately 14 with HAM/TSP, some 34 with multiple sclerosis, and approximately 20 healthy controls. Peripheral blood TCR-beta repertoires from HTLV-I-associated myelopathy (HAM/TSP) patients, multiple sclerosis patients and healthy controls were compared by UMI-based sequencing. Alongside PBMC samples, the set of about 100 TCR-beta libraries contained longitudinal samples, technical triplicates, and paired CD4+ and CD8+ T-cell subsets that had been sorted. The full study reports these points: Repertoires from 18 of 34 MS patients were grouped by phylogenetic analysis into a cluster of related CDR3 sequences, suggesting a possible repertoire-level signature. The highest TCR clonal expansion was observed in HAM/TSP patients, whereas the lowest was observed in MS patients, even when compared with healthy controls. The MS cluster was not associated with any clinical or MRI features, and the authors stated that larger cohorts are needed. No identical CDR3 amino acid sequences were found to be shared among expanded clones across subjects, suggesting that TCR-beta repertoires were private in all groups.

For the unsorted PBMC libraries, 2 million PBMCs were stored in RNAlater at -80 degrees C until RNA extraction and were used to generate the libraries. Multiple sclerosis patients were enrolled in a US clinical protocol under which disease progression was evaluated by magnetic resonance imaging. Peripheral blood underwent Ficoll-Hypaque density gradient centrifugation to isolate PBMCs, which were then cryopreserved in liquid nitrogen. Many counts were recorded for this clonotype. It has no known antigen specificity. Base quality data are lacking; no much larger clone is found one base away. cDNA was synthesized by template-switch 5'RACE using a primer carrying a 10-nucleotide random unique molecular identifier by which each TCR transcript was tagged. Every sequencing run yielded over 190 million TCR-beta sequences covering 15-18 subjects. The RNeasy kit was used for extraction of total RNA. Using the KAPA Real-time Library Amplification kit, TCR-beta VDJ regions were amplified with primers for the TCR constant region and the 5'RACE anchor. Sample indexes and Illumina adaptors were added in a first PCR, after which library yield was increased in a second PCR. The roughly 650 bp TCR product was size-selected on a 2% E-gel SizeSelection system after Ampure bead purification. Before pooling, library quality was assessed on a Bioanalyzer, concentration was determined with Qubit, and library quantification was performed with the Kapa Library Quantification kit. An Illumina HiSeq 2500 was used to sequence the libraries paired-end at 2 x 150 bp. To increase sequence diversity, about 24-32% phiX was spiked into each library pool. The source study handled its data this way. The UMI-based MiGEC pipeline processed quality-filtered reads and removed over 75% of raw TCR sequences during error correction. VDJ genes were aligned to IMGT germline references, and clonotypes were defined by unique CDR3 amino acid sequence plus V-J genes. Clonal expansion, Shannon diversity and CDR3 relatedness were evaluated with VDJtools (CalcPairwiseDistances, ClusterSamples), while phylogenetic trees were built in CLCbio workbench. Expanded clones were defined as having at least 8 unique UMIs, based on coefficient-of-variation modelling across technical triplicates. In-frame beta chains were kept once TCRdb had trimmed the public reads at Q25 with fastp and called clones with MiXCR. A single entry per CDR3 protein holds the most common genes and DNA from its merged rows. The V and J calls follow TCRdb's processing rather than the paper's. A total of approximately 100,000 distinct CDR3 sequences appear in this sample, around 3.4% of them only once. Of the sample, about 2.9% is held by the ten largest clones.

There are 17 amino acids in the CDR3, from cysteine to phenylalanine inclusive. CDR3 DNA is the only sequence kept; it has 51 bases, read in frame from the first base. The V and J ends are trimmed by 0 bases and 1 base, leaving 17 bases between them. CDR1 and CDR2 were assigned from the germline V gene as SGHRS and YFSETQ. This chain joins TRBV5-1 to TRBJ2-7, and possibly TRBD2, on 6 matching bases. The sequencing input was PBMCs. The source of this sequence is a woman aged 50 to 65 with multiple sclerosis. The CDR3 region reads CASSLAYATSVSYEQYF. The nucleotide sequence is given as TGCGCCAGCAGCTTGGCCTATGCGACTAGTGTTTCCTACGAGCAGTACTTC.